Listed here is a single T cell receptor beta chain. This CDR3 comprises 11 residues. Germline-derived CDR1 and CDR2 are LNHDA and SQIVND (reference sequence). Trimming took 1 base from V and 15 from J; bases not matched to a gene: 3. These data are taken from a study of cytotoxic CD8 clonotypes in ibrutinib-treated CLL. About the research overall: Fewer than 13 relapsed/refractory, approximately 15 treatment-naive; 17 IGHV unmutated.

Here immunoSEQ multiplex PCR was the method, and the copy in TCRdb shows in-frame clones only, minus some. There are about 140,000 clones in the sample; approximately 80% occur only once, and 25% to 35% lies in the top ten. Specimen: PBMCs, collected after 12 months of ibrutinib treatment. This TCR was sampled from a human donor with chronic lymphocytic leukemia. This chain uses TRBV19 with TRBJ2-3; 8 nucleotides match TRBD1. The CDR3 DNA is TGTGCCAGTAGTATAGGACAGGGGTCATATTTT. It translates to CASSIGQGSYF. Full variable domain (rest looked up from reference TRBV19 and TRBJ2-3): DGGITQSPKYLFRKEGQNVTLSCEQNLNHDAMYWYRQDPGQGLRLIYYSQIVNDFQKGDIAEGYSVSREKKESFPLTVTSAQKNPTAFYLCASSIGQGSYFGPGTRLTVL.